The present T cell receptor (beta chain) was sequenced within a study of cytomegalovirus exposure and HLA in healthy donors. Turning to the study itself: Researchers previously reported finding fewer than 140 million unique TCR beta sequences from some 180 million T cells.

The study, taken as a whole, reports: The authors enumerated over 150 TCR beta chains as linked to cytomegalovirus. Three chains tied to CMV proved CMV antigen-specific in vitro. Earlier analysis looked at TCR beta V segments, and most were productive about 87% or about 30% of the time.

Notes on this clone: No antigen is known for it.

Germline V gene lookup returns CDR1 LGHNT and CDR2 FRNRAP. V was trimmed by 6 bases and J by 4 bases, leaving 3 bases between them. This CDR3 is 11 amino acids long. Primers for the PCR totalled 60 Vbeta and 13 Jbeta. The assay was immunoSEQ multiplex PCR, and TCRdb's table has in-frame clones only and misses some. The sample has under 70,000 clones; 77% are singletons. The receptor was isolated from a female donor in good health and CMV-seronegative. This sequence joins TRBV12-5 and TRBJ2-2; D gene uncertain. Material for sequencing was PBMCs. CDR3 sequence (DNA): TGTGCTAGTGGGAGCACCGGGGAGCTGTTTTTT. Its translation is CASGSTGELFF.